Detailed here is one TCR beta chain. The sample comes from a study of shared T cell receptors in the human thymus. CDR1 is MNHEY, CDR2 SVGAGI, per germline. V was shortened by 11 bases and J by 4 bases, with 10 bases between the two germline ends. This CDR3 contains 11 residues. Assay used: immunoSEQ multiplex PCR; TCRdb lists only in-frame clones, some missing. This table holds hundreds of thousands of clones, around 87% found once. These data were also filed under a second study, of human thymus T cells.

The receptor was derived from a boy under three years old with a congenital heart defect. The sequencing input was thymocytes. The chain couples TRBV6-5 to TRBJ2-3, with D tentatively TRBD2 (5 bases). The CDR3 region is CAVKEADTQYF. The CDR3 region has the DNA TGTGCCGTTAAGGAGGCAGATACGCAGTATTTT.